This TCR beta chain was profiled in a study of control samples from healthy donors and cancer patients. Per germline, CDR1 MGHRA and CDR2 YSYEKL. V gave up 4 bases and J gave up 8 bases, with 20 bases separating them. This CDR3 comprises 15 residues. Method: immunoSEQ multiplex PCR; TCRdb's copy keeps in-frame clones and lacks some. The profile covers some 250,000 clones, with roughly 82% appearing a single time and approximately 12% taken by the ten largest. What was sequenced was PBMCs. V and J are TRBV4-1 and TRBJ1-2, with D maybe TRBD1 (6 bases). The sequence was obtained from a woman aged 60-75 years with lung cancer. The CDR3 loop is CASSPVGGRAGGYTF. The CDR3 DNA reads as TGCGCCAGCAGCCCCGTTGGGGGCAGGGCTGGCGGCTACACCTTC.